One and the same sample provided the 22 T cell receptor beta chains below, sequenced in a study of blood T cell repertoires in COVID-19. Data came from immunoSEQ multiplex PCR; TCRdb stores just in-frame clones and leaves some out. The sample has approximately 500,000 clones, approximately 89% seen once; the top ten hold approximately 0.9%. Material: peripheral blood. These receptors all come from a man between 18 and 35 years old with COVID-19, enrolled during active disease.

The CDR3 sequence: CASSIDSAGRAYNEQFF. In DNA, the CDR3 is TGTGCCAGTAGTATAGATTCAGCCGGGAGGGCCTACAATGAGCAGTTCTTC. The chain couples TRBV19 to TRBJ2-1; 8 nucleotides line up with TRBD2. J gave up 2 bases and V 0 bases, and 6 bases lay outside the gene matches. The CDR3 totals 17 residues. Germline CDR1 and CDR2: LNHDA and SQIVND (reference sequence). Looking up the rest from reference TRBV19 and TRBJ2-1 gives the full variable domain: DGGITQSPKYLFRKEGQNVTLSCEQNLNHDAMYWYRQDPGQGLRLIYYSQIVNDFQKGDIAEGYSVSREKKESFPLTVTSAQKNPTAFYLCASSIDSAGRAYNEQFFGPGTRLTVL.

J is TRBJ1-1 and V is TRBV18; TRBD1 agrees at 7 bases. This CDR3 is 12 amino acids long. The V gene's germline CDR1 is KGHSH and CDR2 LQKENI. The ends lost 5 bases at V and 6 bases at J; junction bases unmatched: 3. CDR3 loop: CASSSTGPEAFF. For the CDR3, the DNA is TGTGCCAGCTCATCGACAGGGCCTGAAGCTTTCTTT.

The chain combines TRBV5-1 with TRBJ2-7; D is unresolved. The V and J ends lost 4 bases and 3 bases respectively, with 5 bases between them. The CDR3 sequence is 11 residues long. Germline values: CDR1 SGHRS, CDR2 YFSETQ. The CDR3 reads CASSLNYEQYF. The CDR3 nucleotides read TGCGCCAGCAGCCTAAACTACGAGCAGTACTTC.

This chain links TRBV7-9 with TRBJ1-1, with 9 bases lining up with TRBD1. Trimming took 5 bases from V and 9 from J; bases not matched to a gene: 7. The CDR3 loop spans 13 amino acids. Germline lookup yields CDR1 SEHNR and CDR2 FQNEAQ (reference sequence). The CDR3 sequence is CASSPGTGLQAFF. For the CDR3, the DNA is TGTGCCAGCAGCCCCGGGACAGGGTTACAAGCTTTCTTT. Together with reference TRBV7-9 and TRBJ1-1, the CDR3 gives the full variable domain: DTGVSQNPRHKITKRGQNVTFRCDPISEHNRLYWYRQTLGQGPEFLTYFQNEAQLEKSRLLSDRFSAERPKGSFSTLEIQRTEQGDSAMYLCASSPGTGLQAFFGQGTRLTVV.

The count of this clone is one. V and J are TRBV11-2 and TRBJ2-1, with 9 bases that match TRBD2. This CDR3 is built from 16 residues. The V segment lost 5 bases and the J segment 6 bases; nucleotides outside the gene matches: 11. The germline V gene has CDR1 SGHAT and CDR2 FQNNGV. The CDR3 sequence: CASSLVATSGANEQFF. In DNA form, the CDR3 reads TGTGCCAGCAGCCTAGTAGCGACTAGCGGCGCCAATGAGCAGTTCTTC.

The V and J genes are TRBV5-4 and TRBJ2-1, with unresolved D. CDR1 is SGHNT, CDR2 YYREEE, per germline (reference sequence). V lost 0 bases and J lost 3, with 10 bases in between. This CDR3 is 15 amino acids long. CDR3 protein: CASSLELKLYNEQFF. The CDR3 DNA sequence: TGTGCCAGCAGCTTGGAACTCAAACTCTACAATGAGCAGTTCTTC.

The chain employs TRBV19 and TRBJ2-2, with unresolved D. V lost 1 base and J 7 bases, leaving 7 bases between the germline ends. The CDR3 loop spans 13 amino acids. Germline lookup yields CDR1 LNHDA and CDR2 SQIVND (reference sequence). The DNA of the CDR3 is TGTGCCAGTAGTATAGTGCCTATCGGGGAGCTGTTTTTT. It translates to CASSIVPIGELFF.

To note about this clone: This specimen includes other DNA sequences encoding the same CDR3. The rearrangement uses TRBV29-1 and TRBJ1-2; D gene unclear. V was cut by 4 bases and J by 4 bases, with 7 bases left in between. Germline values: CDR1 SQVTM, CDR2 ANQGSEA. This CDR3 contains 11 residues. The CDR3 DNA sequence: TGCAGCGTTGGTCATAGCTATGGCTACACCTTC. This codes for CSVGHSYGYTF.

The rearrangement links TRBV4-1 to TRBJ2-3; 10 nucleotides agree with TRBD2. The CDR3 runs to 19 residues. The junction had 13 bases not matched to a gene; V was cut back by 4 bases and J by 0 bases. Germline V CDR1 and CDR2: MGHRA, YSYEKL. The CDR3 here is CASSLRSGRAPPSTDTQYF. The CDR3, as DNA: TGCGCCAGCAGCCTCCGGAGCGGGAGGGCCCCTCCTAGCACAGATACGCAGTATTTT.

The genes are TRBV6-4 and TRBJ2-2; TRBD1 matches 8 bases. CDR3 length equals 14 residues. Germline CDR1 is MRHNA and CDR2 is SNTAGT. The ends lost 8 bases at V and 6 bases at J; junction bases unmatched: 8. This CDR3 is CASRGQGGAGELFF. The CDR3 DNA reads TGTGCCAGCCGTGGACAGGGAGGTGCCGGGGAGCTGTTTTTT.

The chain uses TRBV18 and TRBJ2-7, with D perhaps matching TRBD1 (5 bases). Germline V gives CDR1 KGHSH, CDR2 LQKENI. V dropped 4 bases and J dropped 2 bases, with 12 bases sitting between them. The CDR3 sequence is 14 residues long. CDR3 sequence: CASSRSQETYEQYF. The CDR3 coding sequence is TGTGCCAGCTCACGGTCACAGGAGACCTACGAGCAGTACTTC.

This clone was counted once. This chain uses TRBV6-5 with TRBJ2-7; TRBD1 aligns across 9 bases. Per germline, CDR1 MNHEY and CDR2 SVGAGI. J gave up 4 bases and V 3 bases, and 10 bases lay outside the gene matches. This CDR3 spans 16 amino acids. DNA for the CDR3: TGTGCCAGCAGTTATGCAACCGGGACAGGGTTTTACGAGCAGTACTTC. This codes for CASSYATGTGFYEQYF.

The CDR3 sequence: CASSLPTATTYNEQFF. The DNA of the CDR3 is TGTGCCAGCAGCTTACCGACAGCTACGACTTACAATGAGCAGTTCTTC. The rearrangement links TRBV6-2 or TRBV6-3 to TRBJ2-1, with D tentatively TRBD1 (5 bases). Trimming pared 6 bases from V and 4 bases from J, leaving 19 bases between. CDR3 length: 16 residues. Germline V gene lookup returns CDR1 MNHEY and CDR2 SVGEGT.

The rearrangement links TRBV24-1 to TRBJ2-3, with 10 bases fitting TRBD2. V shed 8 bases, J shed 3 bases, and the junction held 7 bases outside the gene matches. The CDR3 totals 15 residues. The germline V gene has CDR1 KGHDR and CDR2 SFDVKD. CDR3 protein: CATTSGRAITDTQYF. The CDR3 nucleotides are TGTGCCACCACAAGCGGGAGGGCCATAACAGATACGCAGTATTTT.

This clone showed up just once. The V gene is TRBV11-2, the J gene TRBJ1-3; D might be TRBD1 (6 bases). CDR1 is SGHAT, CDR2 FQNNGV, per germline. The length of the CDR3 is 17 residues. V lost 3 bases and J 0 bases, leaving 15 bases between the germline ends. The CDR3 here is CASSLFSGQSSGNTIYF. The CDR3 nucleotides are TGTGCCAGCAGCTTGTTTTCGGGACAAAGCTCTGGAAACACCATATATTTT.

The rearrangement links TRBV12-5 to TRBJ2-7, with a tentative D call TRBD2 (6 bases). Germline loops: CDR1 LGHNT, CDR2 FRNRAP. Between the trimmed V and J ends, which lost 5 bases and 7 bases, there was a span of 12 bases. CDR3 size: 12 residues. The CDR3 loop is CASGPRAGEQYF. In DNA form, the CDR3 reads TGTGCTAGTGGTCCTCGGGCGGGGGAGCAGTACTTC. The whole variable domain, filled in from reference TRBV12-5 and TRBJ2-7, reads DARVTQTPRHKVTEMGQEVTMRCQPILGHNTVFWYRQTMMQGLELLAYFRNRAPLDDSGMPKDRFSAEMPDATLATLKIQPSEPRDSAVYFCASGPRAGEQYFGPGTRLTVT.

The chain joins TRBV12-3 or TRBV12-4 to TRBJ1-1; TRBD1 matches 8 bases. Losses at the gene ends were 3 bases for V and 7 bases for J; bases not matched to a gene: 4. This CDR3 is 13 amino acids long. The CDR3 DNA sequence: TGTGCCAGCAGTTTTACTGGGACAGGTGAAGCTTTCTTT. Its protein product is CASSFTGTGEAFF.

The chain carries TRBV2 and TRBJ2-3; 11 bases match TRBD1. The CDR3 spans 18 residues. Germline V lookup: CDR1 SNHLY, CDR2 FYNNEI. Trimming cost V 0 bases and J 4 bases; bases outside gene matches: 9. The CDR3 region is CASSEAGTGGLTSDTQYF. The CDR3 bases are TGTGCCAGCAGTGAAGCTGGGACAGGGGGGTTGACCTCAGATACGCAGTATTTT.

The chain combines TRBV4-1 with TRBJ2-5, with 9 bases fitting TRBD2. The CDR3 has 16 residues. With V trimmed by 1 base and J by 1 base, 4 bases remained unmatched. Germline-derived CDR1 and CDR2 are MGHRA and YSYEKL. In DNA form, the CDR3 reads TGCGCCAGCAGCCAAGGGAGCGGGGGGTTCCAAGAGACCCAGTACTTC. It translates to CASSQGSGGFQETQYF.

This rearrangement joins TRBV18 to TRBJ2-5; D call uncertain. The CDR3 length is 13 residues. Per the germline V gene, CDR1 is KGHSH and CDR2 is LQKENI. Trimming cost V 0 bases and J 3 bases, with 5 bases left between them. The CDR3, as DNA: TGTGCCAGCTCACCACCGGCAAAAGAGACCCAGTACTTC. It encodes CASSPPAKETQYF.

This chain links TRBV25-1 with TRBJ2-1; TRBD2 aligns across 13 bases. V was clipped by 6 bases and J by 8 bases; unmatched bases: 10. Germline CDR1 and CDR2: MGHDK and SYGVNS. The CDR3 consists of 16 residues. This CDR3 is CASRVTGTSGNHEQFF. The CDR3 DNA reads TGTGCCAGCAGGGTAACCGGGACTAGCGGGAATCATGAGCAGTTCTTC.

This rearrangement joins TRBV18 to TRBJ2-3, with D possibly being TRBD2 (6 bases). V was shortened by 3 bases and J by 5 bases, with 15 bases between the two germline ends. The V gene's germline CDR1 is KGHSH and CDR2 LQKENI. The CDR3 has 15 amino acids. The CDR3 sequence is CASSPLGGTGDTQYF. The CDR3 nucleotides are TGTGCCAGCTCACCTCTGGGCGGGACGGGAGATACGCAGTATTTT. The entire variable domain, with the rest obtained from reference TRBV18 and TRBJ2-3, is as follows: NAGVMQNPRHLVRRRGQEARLRCSPMKGHSHVYWYRQLPEEGLKFMVYLQKENIIDESGMPKERFSAEFPKEGPSILRIQQVVRGDSAAYFCASSPLGGTGDTQYFGPGTRLTVL.